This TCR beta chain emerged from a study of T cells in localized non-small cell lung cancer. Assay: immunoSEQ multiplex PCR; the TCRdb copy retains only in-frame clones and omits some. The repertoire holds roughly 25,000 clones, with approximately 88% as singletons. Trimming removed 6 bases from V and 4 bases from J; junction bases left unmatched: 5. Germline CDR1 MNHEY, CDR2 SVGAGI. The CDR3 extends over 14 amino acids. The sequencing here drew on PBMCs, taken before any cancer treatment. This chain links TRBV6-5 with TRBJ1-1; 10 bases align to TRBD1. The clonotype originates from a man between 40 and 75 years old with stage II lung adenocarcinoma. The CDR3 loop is CASRRTGGGTEAFF. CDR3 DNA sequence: TGTGCCAGCAGAAGGACAGGGGGAGGCACTGAAGCTTTCTTT.